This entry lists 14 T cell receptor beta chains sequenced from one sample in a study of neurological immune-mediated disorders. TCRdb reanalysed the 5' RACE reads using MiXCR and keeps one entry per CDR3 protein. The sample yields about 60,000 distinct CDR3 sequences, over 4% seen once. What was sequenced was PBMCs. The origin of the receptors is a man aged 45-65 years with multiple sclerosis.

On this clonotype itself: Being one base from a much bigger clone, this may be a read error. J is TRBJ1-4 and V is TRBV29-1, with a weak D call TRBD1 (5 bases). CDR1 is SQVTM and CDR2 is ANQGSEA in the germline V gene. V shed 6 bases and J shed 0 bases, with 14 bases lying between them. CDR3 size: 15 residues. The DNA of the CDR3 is TGCAGCGTACAGGAGTCAGCGACAACTAATGAAAAACTGTTTTTT. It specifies CSVQESATTNEKLFF.

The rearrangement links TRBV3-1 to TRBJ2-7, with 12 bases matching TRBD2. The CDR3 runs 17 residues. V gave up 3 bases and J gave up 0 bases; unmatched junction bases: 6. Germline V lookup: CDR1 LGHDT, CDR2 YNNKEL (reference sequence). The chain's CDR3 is CASSHGTSGLSSYEQYF. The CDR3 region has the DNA TGTGCCAGCAGCCATGGGACTAGCGGGCTCAGCTCCTACGAGCAGTACTTC.

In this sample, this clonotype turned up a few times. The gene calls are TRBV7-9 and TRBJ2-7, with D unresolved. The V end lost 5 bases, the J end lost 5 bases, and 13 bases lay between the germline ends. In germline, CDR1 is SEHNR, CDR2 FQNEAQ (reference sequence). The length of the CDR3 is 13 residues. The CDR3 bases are TGTGCCAGCAGCCCCTTGGGCGGTGACGAGCAGTACTTC. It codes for CASSPLGGDEQYF.

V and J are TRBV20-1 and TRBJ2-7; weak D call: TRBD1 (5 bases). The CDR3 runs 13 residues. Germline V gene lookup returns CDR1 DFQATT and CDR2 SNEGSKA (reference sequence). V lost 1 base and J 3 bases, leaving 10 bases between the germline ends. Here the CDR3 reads CSARGGNDYEQYF. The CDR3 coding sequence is TGCAGTGCTAGAGGGGGCAACGACTACGAGCAGTACTTC.

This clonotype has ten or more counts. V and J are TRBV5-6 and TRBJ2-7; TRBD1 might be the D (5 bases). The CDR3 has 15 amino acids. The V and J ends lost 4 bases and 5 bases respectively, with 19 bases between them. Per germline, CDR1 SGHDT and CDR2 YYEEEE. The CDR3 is CASSLYTTRAHEQYF. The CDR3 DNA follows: TGTGCCAGCAGCCTCTACACCACCAGGGCCCACGAGCAGTACTTC.

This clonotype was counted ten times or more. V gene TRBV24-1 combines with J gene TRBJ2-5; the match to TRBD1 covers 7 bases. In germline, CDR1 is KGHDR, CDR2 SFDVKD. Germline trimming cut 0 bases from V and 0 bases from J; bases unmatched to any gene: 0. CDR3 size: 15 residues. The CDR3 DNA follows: TGTGCCACCAGTGATTTGGGACAGGACCAAGAGACCCAGTACTTC. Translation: CATSDLGQDQETQYF.

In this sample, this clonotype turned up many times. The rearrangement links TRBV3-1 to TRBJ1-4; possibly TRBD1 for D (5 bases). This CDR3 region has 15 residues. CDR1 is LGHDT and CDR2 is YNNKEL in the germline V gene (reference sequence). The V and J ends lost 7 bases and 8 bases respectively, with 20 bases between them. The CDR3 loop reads CASTTGSGVEEKLFF. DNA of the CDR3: TGTGCCAGCACCACCGGGTCGGGGGTGGAGGAAAAACTGTTTTTT.

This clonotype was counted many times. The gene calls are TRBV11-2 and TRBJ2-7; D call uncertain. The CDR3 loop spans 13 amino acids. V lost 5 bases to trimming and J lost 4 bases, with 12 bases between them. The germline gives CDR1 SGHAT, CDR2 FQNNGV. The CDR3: CASSPHYSYEQYF. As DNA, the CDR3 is TGTGCCAGCAGCCCCCATTACAGTTACGAGCAGTACTTC.

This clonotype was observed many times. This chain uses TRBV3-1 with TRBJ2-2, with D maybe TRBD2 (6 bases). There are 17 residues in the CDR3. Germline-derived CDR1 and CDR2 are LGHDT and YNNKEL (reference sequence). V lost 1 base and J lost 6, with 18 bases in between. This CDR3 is CASSQVGGRVGAGELFF. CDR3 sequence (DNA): TGTGCCAGCAGCCAAGTCGGGGGACGAGTGGGAGCCGGGGAGCTGTTTTTT.

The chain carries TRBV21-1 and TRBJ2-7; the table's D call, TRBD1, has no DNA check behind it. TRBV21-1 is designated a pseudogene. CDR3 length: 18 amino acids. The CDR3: CASSNPGPPGEKSYEQYF. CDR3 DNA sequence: TGTGCCAGCAGCAACCCTGGCCCGCCAGGGGAGAAATCCTACGAGCAGTACTTC.

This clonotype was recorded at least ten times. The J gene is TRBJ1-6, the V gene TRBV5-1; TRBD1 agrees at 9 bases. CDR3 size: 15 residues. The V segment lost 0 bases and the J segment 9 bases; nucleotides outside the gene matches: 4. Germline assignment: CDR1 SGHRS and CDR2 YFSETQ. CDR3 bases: TGCGCCAGCAGCTTGGCCGGGACAGGGCGTTCACCCCTCCACTTT. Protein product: CASSLAGTGRSPLHF.

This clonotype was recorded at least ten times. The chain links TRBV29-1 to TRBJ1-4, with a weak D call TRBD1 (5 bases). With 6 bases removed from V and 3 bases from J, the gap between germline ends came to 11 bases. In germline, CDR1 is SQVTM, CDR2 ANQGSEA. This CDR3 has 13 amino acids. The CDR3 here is CSVETGSNEKLFF. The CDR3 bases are TGCAGCGTCGAAACAGGCTCTAATGAAAAACTGTTTTTT.

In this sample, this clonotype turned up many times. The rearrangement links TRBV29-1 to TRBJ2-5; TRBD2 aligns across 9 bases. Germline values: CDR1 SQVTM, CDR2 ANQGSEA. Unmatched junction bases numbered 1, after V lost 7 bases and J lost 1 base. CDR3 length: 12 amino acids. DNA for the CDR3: TGCAGCGGCGGGGGGGGCCAAGAGACCCAGTACTTC. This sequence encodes CSGGGGQETQYF.

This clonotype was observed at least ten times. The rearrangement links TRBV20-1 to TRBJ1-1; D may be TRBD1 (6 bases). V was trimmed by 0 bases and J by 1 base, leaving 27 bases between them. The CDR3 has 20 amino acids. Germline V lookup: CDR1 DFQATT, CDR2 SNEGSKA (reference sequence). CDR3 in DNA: TGCAGTGCTAGAGATTTGGCAGGGGCGCGGTGGACCTTGGGGAACACTGAAGCTTTCTTT. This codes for CSARDLAGARWTLGNTEAFF.